This T cell receptor beta chain appears in the sequencing data of a study of post-analysis software for immune sequencing data. This clonotype turned up a few times. Each TCR beta cDNA library carried unique molecular identifiers. TCRdb analysed the PCR reads with MiXCR anew, one entry per CDR3 protein. The profile shows hundreds of thousands of distinct CDR3 sequences, roughly 45% of them singletons. The sequence was collected from a girl aged 5-17 years with multiple sclerosis. What was sequenced was blood.

DNA for the CDR3: TGTGCCAGCAGAAGAGGGGGACAGGGGCTTCGGGGCTACACCTTC. Encoded protein: CASRRGGQGLRGYTF. This chain uses TRBV12-3 or TRBV12-4 with TRBJ1-2, with 10 bases identical to TRBD1. Trimming at V came to 6 bases and at J to 8 bases, leaving 12 bases not matched to a gene. The CDR3 is 15 amino acids.